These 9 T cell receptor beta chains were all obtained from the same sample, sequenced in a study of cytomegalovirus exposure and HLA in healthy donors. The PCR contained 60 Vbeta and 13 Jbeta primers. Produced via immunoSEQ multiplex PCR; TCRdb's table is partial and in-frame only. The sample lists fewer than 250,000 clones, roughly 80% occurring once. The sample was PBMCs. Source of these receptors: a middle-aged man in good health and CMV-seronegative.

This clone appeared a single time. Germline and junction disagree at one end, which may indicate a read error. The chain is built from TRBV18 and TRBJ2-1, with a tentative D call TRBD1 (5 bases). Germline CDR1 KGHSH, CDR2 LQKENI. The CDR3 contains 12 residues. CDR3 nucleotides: TGTGCCAGCTCACCCCAGGACAACGAGCAGTTCTTC. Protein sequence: CASSPQDNEQFF.

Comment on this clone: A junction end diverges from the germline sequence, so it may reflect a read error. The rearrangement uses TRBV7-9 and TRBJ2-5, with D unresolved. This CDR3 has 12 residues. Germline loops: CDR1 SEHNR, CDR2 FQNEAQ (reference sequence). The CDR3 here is CSSSLGVETQYF. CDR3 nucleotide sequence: TGTTCCAGCAGCTTAGGAGTAGAGACCCAGTACTTC.

The CDR3: CASSSRGFNNNEQFF. CDR3 bases: TGTGCCAGCAGTTCCCGGGGATTTAACAACAATGAGCAGTTCTTC. This sequence joins TRBV27 and TRBJ2-1, with D possibly TRBD2 on 5 matching bases. This CDR3 is 15 amino acids long. Germline V gene lookup returns CDR1 MNHEY and CDR2 SMNVEV (reference sequence). V shed 4 bases and J shed 5 bases, with 15 bases lying between them.

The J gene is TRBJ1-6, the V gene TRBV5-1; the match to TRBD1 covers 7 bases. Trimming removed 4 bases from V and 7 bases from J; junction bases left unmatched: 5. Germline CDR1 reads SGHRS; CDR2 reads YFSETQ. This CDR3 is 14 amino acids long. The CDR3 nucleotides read TGCGCCAGCAGCACAGACAGGGTCAATTCACCCCTCCACTTT. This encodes CASSTDRVNSPLHF.

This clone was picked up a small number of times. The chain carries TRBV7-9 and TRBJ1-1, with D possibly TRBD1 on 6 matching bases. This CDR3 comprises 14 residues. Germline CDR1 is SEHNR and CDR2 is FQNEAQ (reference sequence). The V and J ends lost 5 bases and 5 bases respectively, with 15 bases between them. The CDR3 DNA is TGTGCCAGCAGCCGGACAGCCGAAGGGACTGAAGCTTTCTTT. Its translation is CASSRTAEGTEAFF.

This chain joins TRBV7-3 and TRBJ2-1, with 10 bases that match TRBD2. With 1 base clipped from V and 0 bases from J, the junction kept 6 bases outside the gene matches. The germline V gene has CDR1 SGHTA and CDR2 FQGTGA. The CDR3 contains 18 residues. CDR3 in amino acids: CASSLMPSGRYSYNEQFF. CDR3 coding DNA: TGTGCCAGCAGCTTAATGCCTAGCGGGAGATACTCCTACAATGAGCAGTTCTTC. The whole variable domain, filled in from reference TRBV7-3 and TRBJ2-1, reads GAGVSQTPSNKVTEKGKYVELRCDPISGHTALYWYRQSLGQGPEFLIYFQGTGAADDSGLPNDRFFAVRPEGSVSTLKIQRTERGDSAVYLCASSLMPSGRYSYNEQFFGPGTRLTVL.

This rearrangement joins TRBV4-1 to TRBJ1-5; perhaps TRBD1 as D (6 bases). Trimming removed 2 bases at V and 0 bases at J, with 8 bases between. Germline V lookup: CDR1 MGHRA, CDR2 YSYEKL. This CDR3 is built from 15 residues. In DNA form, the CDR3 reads TGCGCCAGCAGCCAACAGGGGTATAGCAATCAGCCCCAGCATTTT. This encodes CASSQQGYSNQPQHF.

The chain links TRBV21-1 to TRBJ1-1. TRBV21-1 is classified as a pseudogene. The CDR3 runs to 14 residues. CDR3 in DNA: TGTGCCAGCAGCAAAGCGCGGGGGAAGGGTAAAGCTTTCTTT. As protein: CASSKARGKGKAFF.

Here the CDR3 reads CASLSIAAEAFF. In DNA, the CDR3 is TGTGCCAGCTTATCTATTGCGGCAGAAGCTTTCTTT. The chain is built from TRBV18 and TRBJ1-1; D remains ambiguous. CDR3 length: 12 residues. Per the germline V gene, CDR1 is KGHSH and CDR2 is LQKENI. V was pared by 7 bases and J by 8 bases, with 14 bases between.